The TCR beta chain under discussion was sequenced for a study of CD8+CD57+ T cells in acquired aplastic anemia. Turning to the study itself: On average, sorted CD4+ and CD8+ cells gave 3.2 ug of DNA. Study-wide results and limits: Approximately 28 CD8+ CDR3 sequences were shared between patients and controls. Patients and controls had CD8+ Simpson's diversity values that were not significantly distinct.

In the case of this clonotype: Its cognate antigen is unknown. A junction boundary mismatches the germline segment, possibly from a read error.

For CDR3 and TCR beta VDJ profiling, genomic DNA was the template used. TCRdb re-derived calls from the reads in MiXCR, one entry per CDR3 protein. The sample has about 110,000 distinct CDR3 sequences; 50% to 65% are singletons. The germline V gene encodes CDR1 SGHAT and CDR2 FQNNGV. CDR3 length: 16 amino acids. Input material: sorted CD4+, CD8+, or CD8+CD57+ T cells (not recorded which) from PBMCs. This clonotype originated in a human donor in good health, serving as a control. The chain combines TRBV11-2 with TRBJ2-7, with D possibly matching TRBD2 (6 bases). CDR3 sequence reads: CASSSPSPGGPYEQYF. The CDR3, as DNA: TGCGCCAGCAGCTCGCCCTCCCCCGGGGGACCCTACGAGCAGTACTTC.